Shown below are 25 T cell receptor beta chains from a single sample sequenced in a study of T cells in Graves' hyperthyroidism and ophthalmopathy. TCR beta CDR3 regions were amplified from RNA transcripts. The HTBI set primed first-round TCR CDR3 RT-PCR. MiXCR, run by TCRdb on the multiplex PCR reads, gives a single entry per CDR3 protein. The sample lists 380,000 or so distinct CDR3 sequences; over 11% were seen once. Sample: blood. These receptors originate from a woman in her 30s with Graves' hyperthyroidism.

The rearrangement uses TRBV20-1 and TRBJ2-1; D tentatively fits TRBD1 or TRBD2 (5 bases each). CDR3 length equals 14 residues. CDR1 DFQATT and CDR2 SNEGSKA come from the germline V gene (reference sequence). V was pared by 5 bases and J by 6 bases, with 17 bases between. The CDR3 sequence is CSASRGTSSNEQFF. In DNA, the CDR3 is TGCAGTGCTTCCCGAGGGACCTCTAGCAATGAGCAGTTCTTC.

This clonotype was detected a few times. V and J are TRBV19 and TRBJ1-5; no firm D call. The CDR3 length is 13 residues. Germline V gene data show CDR1 as LNHDA and CDR2 as SQIVND (reference sequence). Trimming took off 10 bases at V and 7 bases at J, with 17 bases between the two ends. CDR3 protein: CATNERGGQPQHF. The CDR3 DNA is TGTGCCACCAATGAGAGAGGCGGCCAGCCCCAGCATTTT.

V is TRBV9 and J is TRBJ2-1; 9 bases map to TRBD2. CDR1 and CDR2 from the germline V gene are SGDLS and YYNGEE. CDR3 size: 15 residues. V shed 3 bases, J shed 7 bases, and the junction held 8 bases outside the gene matches. The CDR3 DNA sequence: TGTGCCAGCAGCGCGCGGACTAGCGCAGGAAATGAGCAGTTCTTC. This codes for CASSARTSAGNEQFF.

This clonotype was recorded a few times. The chain links TRBV18 to TRBJ2-5; no reliable D call. Germline V gene sequence: CDR1 KGHSH, CDR2 LQKENI. V lost 3 bases to trimming and J lost 1 base, with 6 bases between them. This CDR3 has 13 amino acids. Written as DNA, the CDR3 is TGTGCCAGCTCACCTAATATCCAAGAGACCCAGTACTTC. This gives the protein CASSPNIQETQYF.

The chain has TRBV7-2 and TRBJ2-2; TRBD1 is a possible D gene (7 bases). This CDR3 comprises 14 residues. Germline lookup yields CDR1 SGHTA and CDR2 FQGNSA. V was cut by 5 bases and J by 7 bases, with 14 bases left in between. The CDR3 DNA is TGTGCCAGCAGCACGGGGGACAGTGGCGGGGAGCTGTTTTTT. This encodes CASSTGDSGGELFF.

This clonotype has just a few counts. A much larger clone lies one base from this, so it may be a read error. The chain couples TRBV28 to TRBJ1-1; no definite D call. Germline-derived CDR1 and CDR2 are MDHEN and SYDVKM. The CDR3 is made up of 13 amino acids. This CDR3 is CASSLGNNFEASF. CDR3 coding DNA: TGTGCCAGCAGTTTAGGGAATAACTTTGAAGCTTCCTTT.

This clonotype was seen more than once but under ten times. The chain uses TRBV18 and TRBJ1-1; D possibly corresponds to TRBD1 (5 bases). Looked up from germline, CDR1 is KGHSH and CDR2 is LQKENI. Trimming cost V 6 bases and J 8 bases, with 13 bases left between them. The CDR3 runs to 12 residues. The DNA of the CDR3 is TGTGCCAGCTCTGATGGGGGAGTCGAAGCTTTCTTT. This translates into CASSDGGVEAFF.

The chain joins TRBV11-2 to TRBJ1-4; the match to TRBD1 covers 8 bases. V trimming: 5 bases; J trimming: 3 bases; junction bases outside the gene matches: 11. CDR3 length: 17 amino acids. The germline V gene has CDR1 SGHAT and CDR2 FQNNGV. CDR3 sequence: CASSTDRGSFANEKLFF. CDR3 nucleotide sequence: TGTGCCAGCAGCACCGACAGGGGTAGTTTTGCTAATGAAAAACTGTTTTTT.

This clonotype was seen many times. The chain links TRBV28 to TRBJ2-5; 9 bases fit TRBD1. Germline CDR1 MDHEN, CDR2 SYDVKM. The CDR3 spans 16 residues. Trimming removed 3 bases from V and 5 bases from J; junction bases left unmatched: 10. DNA for the CDR3: TGTGCCAGCAGTTTTTTCGGGGGACAGGGTGTGGAGACCCAGTACTTC. This gives the protein CASSFFGGQGVETQYF.

This chain connects TRBV6-2 or TRBV6-3 to TRBJ1-4; unclear D gene. Per the germline V gene, CDR1 is MNHEY and CDR2 is SVGEGT. Trimming stripped 8 bases from V and 7 bases from J, with 20 bases between. The CDR3 sequence is 15 residues long. The CDR3 is CASEKGDQGGEKLFF. The CDR3 DNA sequence: TGTGCCAGCGAGAAGGGCGACCAAGGAGGTGAAAAACTGTTTTTT.

The J gene is TRBJ2-1, the V gene TRBV24-1; TRBD1 is a possible D gene (6 bases). The CDR3 sequence is 17 residues long. Trimming cost V 9 bases and J 0 bases, with 20 bases left between them. Germline values: CDR1 KGHDR, CDR2 SFDVKD. This chain's CDR3 is CATSGDPRGISYNEQFF. CDR3 in DNA: TGTGCCACCTCCGGCGACCCTAGGGGGATCTCCTACAATGAGCAGTTCTTC.

This clonotype was picked up many times. The chain carries TRBV7-2 and TRBJ2-3; tentatively, D is TRBD2 (5 bases). The V gene's germline CDR1 is SGHTA and CDR2 FQGNSA. The CDR3 runs 14 residues. Trimming shortened V by 1 base and J by 4 bases, and 9 bases separated the two germline ends. The CDR3 sequence: CASSLGGSADTQYF. CDR3 bases: TGTGCCAGCAGCTTAGGTGGGAGCGCAGATACGCAGTATTTT.

This clonotype was recorded a few times. The rearrangement links TRBV3-1 to TRBJ2-1, with a tentative D call TRBD2 (5 bases). V was trimmed by 3 bases and J by 5 bases, leaving 8 bases between them. This CDR3 is built from 13 residues. Germline CDR1 reads LGHDT; CDR2 reads YNNKEL (reference sequence). CDR3 residues: CASSHGLDNEQFF. For the CDR3, the DNA is TGTGCCAGCAGCCACGGACTTGACAATGAGCAGTTCTTC.

The chain joins TRBV20-1 to TRBJ1-5, with a possible D match to TRBD1 (5 bases). Germline V CDR1 and CDR2: DFQATT, SNEGSKA (reference sequence). This CDR3 contains 14 residues. Trimming took off 3 bases at V and 2 bases at J, with 11 bases between the two ends. The CDR3 nucleotides are TGCAGTGCTAGCTTGGGCAGGGGCAATCAGCCCCAGCATTTT. This gives the protein CSASLGRGNQPQHF.

Points on this clonotype: The junction shows a germline mismatch at one end, possibly a read error. V usage is TRBV5-5 and J usage is TRBJ2-2, with 11 bases that match TRBD2. The CDR3 sequence is 15 residues long. The V gene's germline CDR1 is SGHKS and CDR2 YYEKEE (reference sequence). The CDR3 is CASSPGLAVTGELFF. CDR3 sequence (DNA): TGTGCCAGCAGCCCGGGACTAGCGGTTACCGGAGAGCTGTTTTTT. Looking up the rest from reference TRBV5-5 and TRBJ2-2 gives the full variable domain: DAGVTQSPTHLIKTRGQQVTLRCSPISGHKSVSWYQQVLGQGPQFIFQYYEKEERGRGNFPDRFSARQFPNYSSELNVNALLLGDSALYLCASSPGLAVTGELFFGEGSRLTVL.

A note on this clonotype: The CDR3 does not close with the conserved phenylalanine or tryptophan, likely indicating a read error. V gene TRBV20-1 combines with J gene TRBJ1-6, with a possible D match to TRBD1 (5 bases). Per germline, CDR1 DFQATT and CDR2 SNEGSKA (reference sequence). The V gene lost 4 bases and the J gene lost 7 bases, with 14 bases spanning the gap. This CDR3 has 14 residues. This CDR3 reads CSATPGTVNSPLHC. The DNA for the CDR3 is TGCAGTGCTACTCCCGGGACCGTCAATTCACCCCTCCACTGT.

As to this clonotype: A much bigger clone sits one base away, suggesting this may be a read error. The J gene is TRBJ2-1, the V gene TRBV12-3 or TRBV12-4; maybe TRBD1 (5 bases). The CDR3 has 14 amino acids. The ends were cut back, 6 bases at V and 8 bases at J, with 17 bases in the middle. The CDR3 nucleotides are TGTGCCAGCAGCAACGGCAGGGTTTATGATGAGCAGTTCTTC. Amino acids: CASSNGRVYDEQFF.

In regard to this clonotype: Because it lacks the conserved phenylalanine or tryptophan at the end, this CDR3 is likely a read error. The CDR3 DNA follows: TGTGCCAGCAGCACCGGGGCCAGTCCCGACACTGAAGCTTTCGTT. Translation gives CASSTGASPDTEAFV. This chain uses TRBV11-2 with TRBJ1-1; TRBD1 is a possible D gene (5 bases). This CDR3 comprises 15 residues. Between the trimmed V and J ends, which lost 5 bases and 3 bases, there was a span of 16 bases. The germline V gene encodes CDR1 SGHAT and CDR2 FQNNGV.

This clonotype has ten or more counts. V is TRBV6-1 and J is TRBJ1-5; D is unresolved. The V gene's germline CDR1 is MNHNS and CDR2 SASEGT. V was pared by 5 bases and J by 0 bases, with 8 bases between. The CDR3 is 14 residues long. CDR3 in DNA: TGTGCCAGCAGTAGTCTGTATAGCAATCAGCCCCAGCATTTT. Amino acids: CASSSLYSNQPQHF.

Turning to this clonotype: The junction does not match germline at one end; this may be a read error. This chain links TRBV11-2 with TRBJ2-3; D is unclear. CDR1 is SGHAT and CDR2 is FQNNGV in the germline V gene. The CDR3 sequence is 14 residues long. The DNA for the CDR3 is TGTGCCAGCACCTTAGGTGGGGGCACAGATACGCAGTATTTT. Residues: CASTLGGGTDTQYF.

The genes are TRBV20-1 and TRBJ1-2; D is possibly TRBD1 (5 bases). Germline values: CDR1 DFQATT, CDR2 SNEGSKA (reference sequence). Trimming cost V 7 bases and J 4 bases, with 16 bases left between them. The CDR3 is 13 residues long. The CDR3 region is CSVETRDFYGYTF. The CDR3 nucleotides are TGCAGTGTAGAAACCAGGGATTTCTATGGCTACACCTTC.

In its sample, this clonotype was seen many times. In DNA form, the CDR3 reads TGTGCCAGCTGGGGTTGGGACTCTAATGAAAAACTGTTTTTT. It is translated as CASWGWDSNEKLFF. The chain combines TRBV12-3 or TRBV12-4 with TRBJ1-4; maybe TRBD1 (5 bases). Between the trimmed V and J ends, which lost 8 bases and 3 bases, there was a span of 13 bases. This CDR3 is built from 14 residues.

The V gene is TRBV2, the J gene TRBJ2-7, with unresolved D. V lost 4 bases, J lost 3 bases, and 13 bases lay in between. The germline V gene has CDR1 SNHLY and CDR2 FYNNEI. The CDR3 consists of 14 residues. The CDR3, as DNA: TGTGCCAGCAGTGTCGACGCCCAACTCTACGAGCAGTACTTC. It codes for CASSVDAQLYEQYF.

This clonotype appeared many times. This chain links TRBV5-1 with TRBJ2-7; 7 bases are shared with TRBD1. This CDR3 contains 16 residues. V was clipped by 2 bases and J by 2 bases; unmatched bases: 10. Germline V gene lookup returns CDR1 SGHRS and CDR2 YFSETQ. CDR3 sequence reads: CASSFEDRVVTYEQYF. The CDR3 DNA reads as TGCGCCAGCAGCTTTGAAGACAGGGTAGTAACCTACGAGCAGTACTTC.

This chain joins TRBV6-1 and TRBJ1-4; perhaps TRBD1 as D (5 bases). Trimming removed 8 bases at V and 8 bases at J, with 15 bases between. Germline V gene sequence: CDR1 MNHNS, CDR2 SASEGT. CDR3 size: 13 residues. The CDR3 bases are TGTGCCAGCTTGAAGACAGTAGGGGAAAAACTGTTTTTT. It translates to CASLKTVGEKLFF.